Listed below are T cell receptor beta chains from one sample, sequenced in a study of regulatory T cells in long-lasting Graves disease. TCRdb processed the multiplex PCR reads anew with MiXCR; each CDR3 protein has one entry. Of about half a million distinct CDR3 sequences listed, 12% are singletons. The sample was also reused in another study, on T cells in Graves' hyperthyroidism and ophthalmopathy.

This specimen consisted of peripheral blood mononuclear cells (PBMCs), obtained at new diagnosis, from a patient treated with antithyroid drugs. All receptors derive from a woman in her 30s with Graves disease. Each CDR3 is given with its conserved first and last residue. Each record gives: D gene, V gene, clone size, J gene, CDR3 protein, CDR3 DNA. The D gene is left open where the match is weak. Expanded clones get a size class; other rows say once, few or many, or leave the size out.

d_call: -
v_call: TRBV12-3/TRBV12-4
clone_size: -
j_call: TRBJ2-2
cdr3_aa: CASSFPGTPNTGELFF
cdr3_nt: TGTGCCAGCAGTTTTCCCGGAACACCGAACACCGGGGAGCTGTTTTTT

d_call: -
v_call: TRBV28
clone_size: many
j_call: TRBJ1-5
cdr3_aa: CASSLWGGSGQPQHF
cdr3_nt: TGTGCCAGCAGTTTATGGGGAGGGAGTGGACAGCCCCAGCATTTT

d_call: TRBD1
v_call: TRBV10-3
clone_size: few
j_call: TRBJ2-7
cdr3_aa: CASSYFRGRGEQYF
cdr3_nt: TGTGCCAGCAGTTACTTCAGGGGGCGAGGCGAGCAGTACTTC

d_call: -
v_call: TRBV12-3/TRBV12-4
clone_size: many
j_call: TRBJ1-3
cdr3_aa: CASSFHLGGHSGNTIYF
cdr3_nt: TGTGCCAGCAGTTTTCATCTCGGCGGTCACTCTGGAAACACCATATATTTT

d_call: -
v_call: TRBV4-3
clone_size: few
j_call: TRBJ2-4
cdr3_aa: CASSRIQGPKNIQYF
cdr3_nt: TGCGCCAGCAGCCGCATACAAGGGCCCAAAAACATTCAGTACTTC

d_call: TRBD1
v_call: TRBV7-6
clone_size: many
j_call: TRBJ1-1
cdr3_aa: CASSLTGQGGEAFF
cdr3_nt: TGTGCCAGCAGCTTAACTGGACAGGGCGGTGAAGCTTTCTTT

d_call: TRBD2
v_call: TRBV20-1
clone_size: few
j_call: TRBJ2-7
cdr3_aa: CSARARLAGKSYEQYF
cdr3_nt: TGCAGTGCTAGAGCCAGACTAGCGGGTAAATCCTACGAGCAGTACTTC

d_call: -
v_call: TRBV11-2
clone_size: many
j_call: TRBJ1-1
cdr3_aa: CASSLKTKGHMNTEAFF
cdr3_nt: TGTGCCAGCAGCTTAAAGACCAAGGGACACATGAACACTGAAGCTTTCTTT

d_call: TRBD1
v_call: TRBV9
clone_size: few
j_call: TRBJ1-1
cdr3_aa: CASSVAPQGSKAFF
cdr3_nt: TGTGCCAGCAGCGTCGCTCCACAGGGGAGTAAAGCTTTCTTT

d_call: -
v_call: TRBV20-1
clone_size: many
j_call: TRBJ2-5
cdr3_aa: CSARTGTETQYF
cdr3_nt: TGCAGTGCTAGAACGGGGACAGAGACCCAGTACTTC